The present TCR beta chain was sequenced within a study of CD8 T cells in Susac syndrome. Roughly 0.45 to 1 ug RNA was reverse transcribed with random hexamers. Across 54 Vbeta and 13 Jbeta, immunoSEQ multiplex PCR amplified TCR beta CDR3. TCRdb passed the immunoSEQ multiplex PCR reads through MiXCR, listing each CDR3 protein once. The sample lists about 250,000 distinct CDR3 sequences; 93% were seen once. J gave up 5 bases and V 2 bases, and 5 bases lay outside the gene matches. This CDR3 region has 15 residues. In germline, CDR1 is SGHDT, CDR2 YYEEEE. TEMRA cells were FACS-enriched, unlike CD8+ and CD4+ T cells, which were negatively isolated.

The chain recombines TRBV5-6 with TRBJ2-5; 11 nucleotides match TRBD1. The TCR sequence derives from a human donor with multiple sclerosis. Material: CD4+ T cells from PBMCs. This CDR3 is CASSFGQGATETQYF. The CDR3 coding sequence is TGTGCCAGCAGCTTCGGACAGGGGGCAACGGAGACCCAGTACTTC.